A single T cell receptor beta chain is shown here with its context. The antigen remains unidentified. Time point indicated: week 35, safety follow-up. Doses consisted of 300 ug of mutant IDH1 20-mer peptide each, paired with topical imiquimod. Per germline, CDR1 SGHNT and CDR2 YYREEE (reference sequence). The V end was cut by 5 bases, the J end by 6 bases, with 15 bases between. The CDR3 has 13 residues. TCRdb's table, derived via immunoSEQ multiplex PCR, lists solely in-frame clones and lacks some. The repertoire holds just under 70,000 clones, with less than 90% as singletons. This sample is drawn from a study of a mutant IDH1 vaccine in newly diagnosed glioma.

The specimen comprised PBMCs, sampled from a glioma patient whose treatment included an IDH1 peptide vaccine. The sequence came from a man between 18 and 35 years old with glioma. V is TRBV5-4 and J is TRBJ2-7; perhaps TRBD2 as D (5 bases). CDR3 protein: CASSSDYHGEQYF. Written as DNA, the CDR3 is TGTGCCAGCAGTTCCGACTACCACGGCGAGCAGTACTTC.